A selection of T cell receptor beta chains follows, all from one sample in a study of cytomegalovirus exposure and HLA in healthy donors. Sequencing used immunoSEQ multiplex PCR; TCRdb keeps in-frame clones, though not all of them. The table lists around 76,000 clones, 78% of them singletons, with around 9.3% in the top ten. Sequencing input: PBMCs. Receptors were obtained from a middle-aged woman in good health and CMV-seropositive. Both conserved end residues are part of each CDR3. A D gene is named only where the DNA matches it firmly. Size is stated for part of the rows, as once, few or many counts, or as a class when the clone is expanded.

v_gene	abundance	j_gene	len	d_gene	CDR3aa	CDR3nt
TRBV28	-	TRBJ1-6	14	TRBD1	CASSTRDRASALHF	TGTGCCAGCAGCACAAGGGACAGGGCCTCGGCCCTCCACTTT
TRBV2	-	TRBJ1-5	15	-	CASRETDYSNQPQHF	TGTGCCAGCAGGGAGACAGATTATAGCAATCAGCCCCAGCATTTT
TRBV7-9	-	TRBJ1-1	14	TRBD1	CASAPGQASVEAFF	TGTGCCAGCGCCCCGGGACAGGCCTCGGTTGAAGCTTTCTTT
TRBV7-2	once	TRBJ2-5	16	-	CASSLTGRRAQETQYF	TGTGCCAGCAGCTTGACAGGGAGGAGAGCTCAAGAGACCCAGTACTTC
TRBV28	-	TRBJ1-3	13	-	CASSSGPGGTIYF	TGTGCCAGCAGTTCCGGGCCCGGAGGGACCATATATTTT
TRBV7-2	-	TRBJ2-5	14	-	CASSLSAAQETQYF	TGTGCCAGCAGCTTATCAGCGGCCCAAGAGACCCAGTACTTC
TRBV19	-	TRBJ1-4	13	-	CASSVQGSEKLFF	TGTGCCAGTAGTGTACAGGGAAGTGAAAAACTGTTTTTT
TRBV5-5	-	TRBJ1-1	16	-	CASSNPGGRMNTEAFF	TGTGCCAGCAGCAATCCGGGGGGGCGGATGAACACTGAAGCTTTCTTT
TRBV7-2	-	TRBJ1-1	14	-	CASSVPYRGTEAFF	TGTGCCAGCAGCGTTCCCTACCGGGGCACTGAAGCTTTCTTT
TRBV7-9	-	TRBJ2-7	15	TRBD2	CASSWARRGEYEQYF	TGTGCCAGCAGCTGGGCCCGGCGGGGGGAATACGAGCAGTACTTC
TRBV5-1	-	TRBJ2-3	15	-	CASSLDGGPTDTQYF	TGCGCCAGCAGCTTGGACGGGGGGCCCACAGATACGCAGTATTTT
TRBV7-9	-	TRBJ2-5	16	TRBD1	CASSLAGMTGEETQYF	TGTGCCAGCAGCTTAGCGGGAATGACAGGGGAGGAGACCCAGTACTTC
TRBV9	-	TRBJ2-1	15	TRBD2	CASSVVSGDYNEQFF	TGTGCCAGCAGCGTAGTGAGCGGGGACTACAATGAGCAGTTCTTC
TRBV6-1	few	TRBJ2-7	14	TRBD1	CASNRDRITYEQYF	TGTGCCAGCAACAGGGACAGGATCACCTACGAGCAGTACTTC
TRBV9	-	TRBJ2-4	15	TRBD2	CASSVGGGLQNIQYF	TGTGCCAGCAGCGTAGGGGGAGGGCTCCAAAACATTCAGTACTTC
TRBV7-8	-	TRBJ2-3	17	TRBD1	CASGGQGARRDTDTQYF	TGTGCCAGCGGGGGACAGGGGGCGCGAAGGGACACAGATACGCAGTATTTT
TRBV18	-	TRBJ1-4	15	-	CASSPLPGTNEKLFF	TGTGCCAGCTCACCACTCCCGGGGACTAATGAAAAACTGTTTTTT
TRBV9	-	TRBJ2-7	12	-	CASSPGVGEQYF	TGTGCCAGCAGCCCCGGGGTTGGGGAGCAGTACTTC
TRBV4-1	-	TRBJ1-5	15	-	CASSQGRVNNQPQHF	TGCGCCAGCAGCCAAGGCAGGGTGAACAATCAGCCCCAGCATTTT
TRBV28	-	TRBJ2-6	19	TRBD1	CASSLFGRQGATGANVLTF	TGTGCCAGCAGTTTATTCGGGCGGCAGGGGGCGACCGGGGCCAACGTCCTGACTTTC
TRBV6-5	-	TRBJ1-1	14	-	CASSSWTENTEAFF	TGTGCCAGCAGTTCCTGGACAGAGAACACTGAAGCTTTCTTT
TRBV7-9	-	TRBJ2-7	14	TRBD2	CASSFLVGGGEQYF	TGTGCCAGCAGCTTTTTAGTCGGCGGGGGCGAGCAGTACTTC
TRBV30	-	TRBJ1-2	14	-	CAWSRDFHNYGYTF	TGTGCCTGGAGCAGGGACTTTCATAACTATGGCTACACCTTC
TRBV6-1	-	TRBJ2-1	10	-	CASRGGEQFF	TGTGCCAGCAGGGGAGGTGAGCAGTTCTTC
TRBV2	-	TRBJ2-7	14	TRBD1	CASRIRQGPYEQYF	TGCGCCAGCAGGATAAGACAGGGTCCCTACGAGCAGTACTTC
TRBV6-5	-	TRBJ1-2	14	TRBD1	CASRPPRQGYGYTF	TGTGCCAGCAGACCCCCGAGACAGGGCTATGGCTACACCTTC
TRBV7-3	once	TRBJ2-6	16	-	CASSPPGLVGANVLTF	TGTGCCAGCAGCCCCCCAGGCCTTGTAGGGGCCAACGTCCTGACTTTC
TRBV30	-	TRBJ2-7	15	TRBD1	CAWTTQGAGSYEQYF	TGTGCCTGGACCACGCAGGGGGCAGGGTCCTACGAGCAGTACTTC
TRBV4-2	few	TRBJ2-7	15	TRBD2	CASSQDLASGDEQYF	TGTGCCAGCAGCCAAGATTTGGCTAGCGGAGACGAGCAGTACTTC
TRBV5-5	-	TRBJ2-6	16	-	CASSLWRSSGANVLTF	TGTGCCAGCAGCTTGTGGCGGAGCTCTGGGGCCAACGTCCTGACTTTC
TRBV7-3	-	TRBJ2-2	15	TRBD2	CASSSSGGGTGELFF	TGTGCCAGCAGCTCCAGCGGGGGTGGCACTGGGGAGCTGTTTTTT
TRBV30	few	TRBJ2-1	12	TRBD2	CAWSGTGGGQFF	TGTGCCTGGAGTGGGACTGGCGGGGGGCAGTTCTTC
TRBV7-9	-	TRBJ1-1	12	-	CSSSVSNTEAFF	TGTTCCAGCAGCGTATCTAACACTGAAGCTTTCTTT
TRBV28	-	TRBJ1-2	16	TRBD1	CASSTPAGGLDYGYTF	TGTGCCAGCAGTACGCCGGCAGGGGGCCTGGACTATGGCTACACCTTC
TRBV15	few	TRBJ1-5	16	TRBD1	CATSTKTGGSNQPQHF	TGTGCCACCAGCACAAAGACAGGGGGGAGCAATCAGCCCCAGCATTTT
TRBV6-5	few	TRBJ2-3	14	-	CASSYSASPYTQYF	TGTGCCAGCAGTTACTCGGCTAGCCCTTATACGCAGTATTTT
TRBV11-2	once	TRBJ2-7	15	TRBD2	CASSLIRRGGGEQYF	TGTGCCAGCAGCTTAATCCGGCGGGGGGGCGGAGAGCAGTACTTC
TRBV10-3	once	TRBJ2-1	14	-	CATGTSSSYNEQFF	TGTGCCACAGGGACTTCTAGCTCCTACAATGAGCAGTTCTTC
TRBV30	-	TRBJ2-3	15	TRBD1	CAWSQTGAGTDTQYF	TGTGCCTGGAGTCAGACAGGGGCGGGCACAGATACGCAGTATTTT
TRBV7-3	-	TRBJ1-1	15	-	CASSLLPGRHTEAFF	TGTGCCAGCAGCTTACTCCCAGGGAGGCACACTGAAGCTTTCTTT
TRBV6-6	-	TRBJ2-3	16	-	CASSSNSQGLTDTQYF	TGTGCCAGCAGTTCAAATAGTCAGGGCCTCACAGATACGCAGTATTTT
TRBV4-3	-	TRBJ2-7	14	TRBD1	CASSLDRDIYEQYF	TGCGCCAGCAGCCTGGACAGGGATATCTACGAGCAGTACTTC
TRBV6-1	-	TRBJ1-5	13	-	CASTPSGDQPQHF	TGTGCCAGCACTCCTTCGGGGGACCAGCCCCAGCATTTT
TRBV14	-	TRBJ2-5	17	TRBD1	CASSQGRPTGRRQTQYF	TGTGCCAGCAGCCAAGGTCGTCCGACAGGGAGAAGGCAGACCCAGTACTTC
TRBV5-1	-	TRBJ1-3	16	TRBD1	CASSRTGADSGNTIYF	TGCGCCAGCAGCAGAACAGGGGCCGACTCTGGAAACACCATATATTTT
TRBV28	-	TRBJ2-7	11	-	CASRGAYEQYF	TGTGCCAGCAGAGGAGCATACGAGCAGTACTTC
TRBV29-1	-	TRBJ2-1	15	-	CSVELWDTPYNEQFF	TGCAGCGTTGAGTTGTGGGACACCCCCTACAATGAGCAGTTCTTC
TRBV19	-	TRBJ2-7	14	TRBD2	CASTPGRGPYEQYF	TGTGCCAGTACCCCGGGGAGGGGACCCTACGAGCAGTACTTC
TRBV2	-	TRBJ2-1	13	TRBD2	CASQRGAYNEQFF	TGTGCCAGCCAGCGGGGAGCCTACAATGAGCAGTTCTTC
TRBV10-2	-	TRBJ1-1	14	TRBD1	CASSWDRLNTEAFF	TGCGCCAGCAGTTGGGACAGGTTGAACACTGAAGCTTTCTTT
TRBV7-9	-	TRBJ1-1	13	-	CSSSLPGFTEAFF	TGTTCCAGCAGCCTACCAGGGTTCACTGAAGCTTTCTTT
TRBV6-1	-	TRBJ2-7	14	TRBD2	CASRDRGVAGEQYF	TGTGCCAGCAGGGATCGGGGGGTCGCGGGCGAGCAGTACTTC
TRBV28	-	TRBJ1-5	16	-	CASSKEQGSLNQPQHF	TGTGCCAGCAGCAAAGAACAGGGATCTCTAAATCAGCCCCAGCATTTT
TRBV6-4	-	TRBJ1-1	13	-	CASGKELNTEAFF	TGTGCCAGCGGAAAGGAGTTGAACACTGAAGCTTTCTTT
TRBV11-2	few	TRBJ2-7	16	TRBD1	CASSRGQGQGFDEQYF	TGTGCCAGCAGCCGAGGACAGGGACAGGGCTTCGACGAGCAGTACTTC
TRBV6-5	-	TRBJ1-1	15	TRBD1	CASREGQGFRAEAFF	TGTGCCAGCAGGGAGGGACAGGGGTTTCGGGCTGAAGCTTTCTTT